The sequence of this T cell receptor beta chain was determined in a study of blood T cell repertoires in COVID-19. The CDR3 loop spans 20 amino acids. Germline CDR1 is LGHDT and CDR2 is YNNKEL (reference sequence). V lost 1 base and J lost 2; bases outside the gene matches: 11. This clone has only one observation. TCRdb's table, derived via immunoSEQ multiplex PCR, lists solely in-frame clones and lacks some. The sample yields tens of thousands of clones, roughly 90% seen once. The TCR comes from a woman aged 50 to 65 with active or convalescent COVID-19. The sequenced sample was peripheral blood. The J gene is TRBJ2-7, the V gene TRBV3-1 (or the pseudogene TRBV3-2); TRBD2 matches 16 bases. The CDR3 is CASSQVRKGLAGGPPYEQYF. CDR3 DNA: TGTGCCAGCAGCCAAGTTCGTAAGGGACTAGCGGGAGGGCCCCCCTACGAGCAGTACTTC.